The T cell receptor (beta chain) under discussion was sequenced for a study of blood T cell repertoires in COVID-19 (dated by TCRdb to the early 2020s). Regarding the research as a whole: Samples covering the acute and convalescent phases of COVID-19 were provided by collaborators in the United States, Italy and Spain. The sample metadata nearly always contained a de-identified subject ID, COVID-19 status, age in years and sex. The repertoires were made available in a free public database intended to serve as a resource for research on the immune response to SARS-CoV-2. HLA class I and class II types, where available, came from metadata supplied by the sample provider rather than from assay-based typing. The dataset comprised deeply sampled blood TCRbeta repertoires from subjects exposed to, actively infected with, or recovered from COVID-19. The samples were drawn from the first 160 participants of the ongoing ImmuneRACE study and from 1,254 subjects provided by 6 global collaborators. The material from the prospective study consisted of cDNA or gDNA derived from T cells, B-cell-depleted T cells, or PBMCs.

TCRbeta CDR3 regions were amplified from genomic DNA using the immunoSEQ Assay, a bias-controlled multiplex PCR. The paper's processing steps were these. The number of nucleated cells in each sample was estimated from the amplification of reference gene primers within the assay. To quantify the absolute abundance of each unique TCRbeta CDR3 rearrangement, sequence reads were collapsed and filtered. For each sample, productive Simpson clonality was calculated as the square root of Simpson's diversity index across productive rearrangements. TCRdb limited this immuneACCESS table to in-frame rearrangements with V and J called. A share of clones is missing; checked studies link under half to unresolved V genes, and the rest is unexplained. Clonal size and the V and J genes are those of that table, whereas D and trimming came from the DNA. Within this sample are about 68,000 clones, with over 80% of them counted one time only. About 2.3% of the sample rests with the top ten.

General conclusions and limits of the study: The amount of clinical and demographic metadata varied by source and participant and was provided uncurated.

Concerning this clone itself: The clone's antigen remains unknown. Base qualities are not recorded, but no much larger clone differs from it by a single base.

Whole blood was collected in K2EDTA tubes by collaborating institutions according to the institutions' own protocols. For TCRbeta analysis, collaborators shipped samples in one of three forms: frozen whole blood, isolated PBMCs, or DNA extracted from either of those sample types. At the junction V is shortened by 3 bases and J by 0 bases; bases outside the gene matches: 4. CDR1 and CDR2 are read off the germline V gene as SGHTA and FQGNSA. The CDR3 sequence holds 16 residues, the cysteine and phenylalanine included. The retained sequence is limited to the CDR3, 48 bases, with the frame set at the first base.

The V and J genes are TRBV7-2 and TRBJ2-4; the central 8 bases match TRBD2. The clonotype originates from a human donor in a cohort sampled during active COVID-19. The sequencing sample was made of peripheral blood. In nucleotide form, the sequence is TGTGCCAGCAGCTTCAGCGGGGGCTTAGCCAAAAACATTCAGTACTTC. Translated, it reads CASSFSGGLAKNIQYF.